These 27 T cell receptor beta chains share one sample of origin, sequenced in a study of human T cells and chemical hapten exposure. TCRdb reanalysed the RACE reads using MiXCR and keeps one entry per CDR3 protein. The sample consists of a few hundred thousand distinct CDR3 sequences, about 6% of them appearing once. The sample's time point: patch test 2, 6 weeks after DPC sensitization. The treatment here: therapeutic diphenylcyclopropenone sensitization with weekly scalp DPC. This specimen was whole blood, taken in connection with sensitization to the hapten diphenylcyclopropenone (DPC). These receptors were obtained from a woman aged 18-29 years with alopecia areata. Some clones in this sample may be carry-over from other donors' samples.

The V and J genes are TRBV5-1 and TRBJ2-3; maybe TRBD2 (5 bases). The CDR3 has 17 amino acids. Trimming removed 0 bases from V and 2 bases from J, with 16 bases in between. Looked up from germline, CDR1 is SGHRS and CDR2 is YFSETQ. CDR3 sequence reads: CASSLVGSTSLTDTQYF. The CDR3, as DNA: TGCGCCAGCAGCTTGGTTGGCAGTACTAGTCTCACAGATACGCAGTATTTT.

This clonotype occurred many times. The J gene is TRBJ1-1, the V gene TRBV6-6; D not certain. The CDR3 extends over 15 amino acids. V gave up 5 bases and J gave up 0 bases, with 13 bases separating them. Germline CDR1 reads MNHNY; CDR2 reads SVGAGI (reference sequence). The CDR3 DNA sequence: TGTGCCAGCAGTACGTGGACGGGGATGAACACTGAAGCTTTCTTT. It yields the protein CASSTWTGMNTEAFF.

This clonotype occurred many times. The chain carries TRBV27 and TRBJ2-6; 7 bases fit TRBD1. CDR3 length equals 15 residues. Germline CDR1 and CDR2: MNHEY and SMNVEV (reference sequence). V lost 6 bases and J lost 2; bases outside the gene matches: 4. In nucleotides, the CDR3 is TGTGCCAGCAGCCCAGACAGGGCTGGGGCCAACGTCCTGACTTTC. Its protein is CASSPDRAGANVLTF.

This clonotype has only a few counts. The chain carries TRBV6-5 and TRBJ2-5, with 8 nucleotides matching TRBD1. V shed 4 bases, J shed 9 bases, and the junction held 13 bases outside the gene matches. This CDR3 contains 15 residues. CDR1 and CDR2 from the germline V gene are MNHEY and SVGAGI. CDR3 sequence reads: CASSSTDRAQGAQYF. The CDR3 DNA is TGTGCCAGCAGTTCTACGGACAGGGCGCAGGGGGCCCAGTACTTC.

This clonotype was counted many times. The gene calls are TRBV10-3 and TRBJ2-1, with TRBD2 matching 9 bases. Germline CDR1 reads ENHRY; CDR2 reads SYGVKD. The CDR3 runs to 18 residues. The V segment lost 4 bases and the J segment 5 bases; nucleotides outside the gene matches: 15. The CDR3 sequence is CAISAGGGVINPDNEQFF. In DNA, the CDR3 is TGTGCCATCAGTGCTGGCGGGGGGGTAATTAATCCAGACAATGAGCAGTTCTTC.

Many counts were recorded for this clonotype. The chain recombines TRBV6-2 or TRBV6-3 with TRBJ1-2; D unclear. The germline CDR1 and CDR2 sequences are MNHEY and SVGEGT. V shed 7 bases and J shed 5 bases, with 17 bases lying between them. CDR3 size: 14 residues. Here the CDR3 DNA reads TGTGCCAGCACCGTCCGAGCGTGGTTATATGGCTACACCTTC. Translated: CASTVRAWLYGYTF.

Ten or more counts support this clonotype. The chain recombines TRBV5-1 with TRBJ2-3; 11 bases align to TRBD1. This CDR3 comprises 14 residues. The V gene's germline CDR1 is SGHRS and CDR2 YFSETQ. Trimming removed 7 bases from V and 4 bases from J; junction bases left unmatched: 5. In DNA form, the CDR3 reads TGCGCCAGCTATGGACAGGGGGCAGCAGATACGCAGTATTTT. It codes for CASYGQGAADTQYF.

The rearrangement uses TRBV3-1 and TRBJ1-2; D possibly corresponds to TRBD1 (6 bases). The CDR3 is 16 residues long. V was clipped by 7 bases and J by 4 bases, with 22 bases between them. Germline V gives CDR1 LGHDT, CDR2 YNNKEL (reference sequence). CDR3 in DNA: TGTGCCAGCAACACCCTGAGGGGGGGCGGCTCCTATGGCTACACCTTC. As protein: CASNTLRGGGSYGYTF.

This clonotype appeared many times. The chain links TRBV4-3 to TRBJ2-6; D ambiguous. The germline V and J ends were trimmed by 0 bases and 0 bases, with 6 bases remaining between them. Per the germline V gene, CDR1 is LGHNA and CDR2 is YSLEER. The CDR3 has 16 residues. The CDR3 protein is CASSQDSSSGANVLTF. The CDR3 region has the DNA TGCGCCAGCAGCCAAGATTCAAGCTCTGGGGCCAACGTCCTGACTTTC.

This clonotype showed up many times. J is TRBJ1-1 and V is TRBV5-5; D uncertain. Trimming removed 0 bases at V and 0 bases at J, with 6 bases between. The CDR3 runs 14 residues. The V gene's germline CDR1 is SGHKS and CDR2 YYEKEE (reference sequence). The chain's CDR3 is CASSLGFLNTEAFF. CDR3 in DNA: TGTGCCAGCAGCTTGGGATTCCTGAACACTGAAGCTTTCTTT.

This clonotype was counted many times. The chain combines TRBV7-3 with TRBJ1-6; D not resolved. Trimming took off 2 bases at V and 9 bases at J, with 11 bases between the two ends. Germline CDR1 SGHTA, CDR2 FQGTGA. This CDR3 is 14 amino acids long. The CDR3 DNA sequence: TGTGCCAGCAGCTTAGGGTATTTCGGTTCACCCCTCCACTTT. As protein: CASSLGYFGSPLHF.

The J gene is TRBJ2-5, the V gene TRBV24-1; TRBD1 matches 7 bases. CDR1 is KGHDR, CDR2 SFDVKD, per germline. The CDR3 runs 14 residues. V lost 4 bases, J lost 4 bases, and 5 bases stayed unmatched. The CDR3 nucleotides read TGTGCCACCAGTGAGACCGGGACAGTAGAGACCCAGTACTTC. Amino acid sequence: CATSETGTVETQYF.

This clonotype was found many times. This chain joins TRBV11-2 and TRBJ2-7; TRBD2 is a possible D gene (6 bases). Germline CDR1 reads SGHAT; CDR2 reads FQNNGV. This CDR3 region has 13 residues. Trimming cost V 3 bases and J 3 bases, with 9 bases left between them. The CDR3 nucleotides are TGTGCCAGCAGCTTGGGTAGCGGCTACGAGCAGTACTTC. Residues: CASSLGSGYEQYF.

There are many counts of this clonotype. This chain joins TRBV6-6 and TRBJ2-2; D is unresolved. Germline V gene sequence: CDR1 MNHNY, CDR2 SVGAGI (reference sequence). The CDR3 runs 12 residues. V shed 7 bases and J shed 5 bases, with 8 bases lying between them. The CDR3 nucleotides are TGTGCCAGCACAAGGGCGACCGGGGAGCTGTTTTTT. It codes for CASTRATGELFF.

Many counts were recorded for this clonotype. The CDR3 protein is CATTGTPNYGYTF. The DNA for the CDR3 is TGTGCCACTACCGGGACACCCAACTATGGCTACACCTTC. The genes are TRBV10-3 and TRBJ1-2; tentative D call: TRBD1 (6 bases). Trimming stripped 10 bases from V and 2 bases from J, with 14 bases between. This CDR3 is 13 amino acids long. The V gene's germline CDR1 is ENHRY and CDR2 SYGVKD.

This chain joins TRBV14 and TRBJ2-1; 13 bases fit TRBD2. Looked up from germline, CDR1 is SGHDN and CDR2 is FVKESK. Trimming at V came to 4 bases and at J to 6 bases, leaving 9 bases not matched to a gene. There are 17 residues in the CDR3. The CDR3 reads CASSLLAGGPPGNEQFF. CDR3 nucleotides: TGTGCCAGCAGCCTACTAGCGGGGGGGCCCCCGGGCAATGAGCAGTTCTTC.

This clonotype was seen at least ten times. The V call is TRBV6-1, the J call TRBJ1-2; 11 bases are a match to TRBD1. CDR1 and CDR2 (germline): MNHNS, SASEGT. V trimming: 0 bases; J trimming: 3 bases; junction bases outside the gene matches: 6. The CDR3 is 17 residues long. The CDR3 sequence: CASSEALWTGGHYGYTF. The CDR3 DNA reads TGTGCCAGCAGTGAAGCGCTTTGGACAGGGGGCCACTATGGCTACACCTTC.

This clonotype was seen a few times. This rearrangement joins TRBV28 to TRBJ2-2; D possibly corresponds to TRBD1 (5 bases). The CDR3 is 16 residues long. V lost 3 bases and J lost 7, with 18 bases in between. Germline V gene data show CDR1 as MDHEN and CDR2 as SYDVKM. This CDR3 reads CASSFPPQGVGGELFF. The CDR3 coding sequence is TGTGCCAGCAGTTTTCCCCCTCAGGGTGTCGGCGGGGAGCTGTTTTTT.

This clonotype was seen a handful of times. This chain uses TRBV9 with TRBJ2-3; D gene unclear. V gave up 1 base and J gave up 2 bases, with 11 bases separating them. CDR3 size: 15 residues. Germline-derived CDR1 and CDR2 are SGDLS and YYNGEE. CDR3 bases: TGTGCCAGCAGCGTATCTCCTACCTACACAGATACGCAGTATTTT. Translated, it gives CASSVSPTYTDTQYF.

The CDR3 DNA follows: TGTTCAACGGGGACAGGGGGCAATGAGCAGTTCTTC. Amino acids: CSTGTGGNEQFF. The chain is built from TRBV14 and TRBJ2-1; 11 bases align to TRBD1. This CDR3 is 12 amino acids long. Germline-derived CDR1 and CDR2 are SGHDN and FVKESK.

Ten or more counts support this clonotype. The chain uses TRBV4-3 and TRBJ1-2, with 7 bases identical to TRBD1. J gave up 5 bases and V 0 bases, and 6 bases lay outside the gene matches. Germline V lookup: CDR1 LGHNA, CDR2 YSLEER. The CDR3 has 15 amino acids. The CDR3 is CASSQELQGVYGYTF. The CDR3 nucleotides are TGCGCCAGCAGCCAAGAACTGCAGGGGGTATATGGCTACACCTTC.

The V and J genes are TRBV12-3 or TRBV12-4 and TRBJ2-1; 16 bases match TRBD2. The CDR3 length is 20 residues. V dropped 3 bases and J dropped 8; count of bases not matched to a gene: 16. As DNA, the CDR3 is TGTGCCAGCAGTTTTTACAAAGCCGGGACTAGCGGGGGGGCCGTAGATGAGCAGTTCTTC. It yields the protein CASSFYKAGTSGGAVDEQFF.

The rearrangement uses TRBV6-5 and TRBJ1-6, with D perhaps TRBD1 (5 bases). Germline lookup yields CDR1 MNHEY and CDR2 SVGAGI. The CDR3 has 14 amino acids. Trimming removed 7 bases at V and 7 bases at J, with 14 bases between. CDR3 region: CASTLGQGNSPLHF. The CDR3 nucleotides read TGTGCCAGCACCCTGGGGCAAGGGAATTCACCCCTCCACTTT.

The CDR3 reads CASSRTRGLGEKLFF. In nucleotides, the CDR3 is TGTGCCAGCTCCCGGACAAGGGGGCTGGGTGAAAAACTGTTTTTT. V gene TRBV18 combines with J gene TRBJ1-4; 7 nucleotides agree with TRBD1. The germline V gene has CDR1 KGHSH and CDR2 LQKENI. This CDR3 region has 15 residues. V dropped 6 bases and J dropped 7; count of bases not matched to a gene: 11.

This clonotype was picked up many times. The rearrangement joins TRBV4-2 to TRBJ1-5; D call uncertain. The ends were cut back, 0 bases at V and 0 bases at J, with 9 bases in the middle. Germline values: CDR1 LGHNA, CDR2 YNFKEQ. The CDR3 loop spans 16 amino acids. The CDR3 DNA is TGTGCCAGCAGCCAAGAACTTGGCATTAGCAATCAGCCCCAGCATTTT. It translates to CASSQELGISNQPQHF.

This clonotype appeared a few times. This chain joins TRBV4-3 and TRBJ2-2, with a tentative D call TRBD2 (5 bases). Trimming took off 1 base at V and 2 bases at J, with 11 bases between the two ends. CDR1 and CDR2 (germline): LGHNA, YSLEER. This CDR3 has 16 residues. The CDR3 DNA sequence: TGCGCCAGCAGCCAAGGAGGGCATCTAAACACCGGGGAGCTGTTTTTT. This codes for CASSQGGHLNTGELFF.

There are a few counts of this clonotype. CDR3 region: CAISEGTNYEQYF. CDR3 coding DNA: TGTGCCATCAGTGAGGGGACCAACTACGAGCAGTACTTC. V is TRBV10-3 and J is TRBJ2-7, with D perhaps being TRBD1 or TRBD2 (5 bases each). Germline CDR1 ENHRY, CDR2 SYGVKD. The CDR3 consists of 13 residues. V lost 2 bases and J lost 3, with 8 bases in between.